The entry below gives a single TCR beta chain sequence along with its context. Its cognate antigen has yet to be identified. Within one base of it there is no much larger clone, and no base qualities were kept. Library preparation was by the immunoSEQ multiplex PCR assay. For the multiplex PCR, a mixture combining 60 forward primers for TCR Vbeta segments and 13 reverse primers for TCR Jbeta segments was used. The CDR3 region of rearranged TCR beta genes was amplified from genomic DNA with a multiplex PCR assay. On the Illumina HiSeq System, the amplified TCR beta libraries were sequenced as 87-base-pair reads. Concerning the study's data processing: In a later analysis, roughly 80 million unique TCR beta chains were counted across the roughly 700 repertoires, and roughly 11 million of these chains were shared by at least two donors. To remove PCR and sequencing errors, raw reads were error-corrected and collapsed into unique sequences using a nearest-neighbor algorithm that merged closely related sequences. CDR3 sequences were aligned to IMGT reference sequences to assign V, D and J gene segments. For a sequence to be retained, a match of at least six nucleotides to both a V gene segment and a J gene segment was required. A rearrangement was called productive if the CDR3 had no stop codons and remained in frame with V and J, and every other rearrangement was called non-productive. CDR3 was defined by IMGT convention, running from the second conserved V-encoded cysteine to the conserved J-encoded phenylalanine. In an earlier analysis of 500 to 650 of the donors, sequences lacking an unambiguous match to a single V gene segment were excluded. An earlier analysis of fewer than 650 of the donors classified V segments as functional when productive rearrangements were above 56.7% and as segregating when the standard deviation between donors was above 5%. To diagnose cytomegalovirus status from the catalog of TCR beta chain sequences, a statistical classification framework was built. In a later analysis, TCR nucleotide sequences were compared against IMGT/GENE-DB human TR gene sequences so that V and J genes could be assigned. The TCRdist pipeline was used in a later analysis to assign CDR3 sequences and most-parsimonious VDJ recombination scenarios. A later analysis defined each TCR beta chain by its CDR3 amino acid sequence plus V-gene family, and excluded reads lacking a unique V-gene family. In a later analysis, nearly 600 highly shared, low-generation-probability nucleotide sequences were removed to address suspected cross-contamination and a sequencing artifact. In a later analysis, a clonal expansion index was calculated for each public chain from normalized within-repertoire ranks of inferred template counts. In a later analysis, generation probabilities were computed with a VDJ recombination model fitted to out-of-frame rearrangements, and the resulting probabilities were checked against IGoR. Hypergeometric tests were used in a later analysis to score TCR-TCR, TCR-HLA and TCR-CMV co-occurrence, with a repertoire-size bias correction applied to the TCR pairs. False discovery rates were estimated in a later analysis by permuting HLA or CMV assignments 20 times. In a later analysis, co-occurring TCRs were grouped using DBSCAN, with TCRdist sequence similarity added in when clustering inside HLA-allele-positive subsets. Repertoires with fewer than 30,000 or more than 120,000 public chains were left out of co-occurrence clustering, as were five repertoires with anomalous nucleotide sharing. The table comes from immuneACCESS by way of TCRdb, which keeps in-frame sequences with V and J called. Part of the clones is missing from these tables; in studies checked, under half for an unresolved V gene and the rest for unknown reasons. That table gives V, J and clone size, and the DNA gave D and trimming. For this sample the table gives approximately 100,000 clones, of which 75% were detected only once. The leading ten clones occupy 8% to 13% of the sample.

In total, approximately 690 healthy bone marrow donors made up the cohort. At the time of sampling, all cohort members were nominally healthy, though unrecorded immune exposures were likely present. The donor was CMV seronegative and was included in the group of 352 seronegative cohort members. Each donor provided a peripheral blood sample, and peripheral blood mononuclear cells were used for TCR beta sequencing. The Qiagen DNeasy Blood Extraction Kit was used to extract genomic DNA from the blood cell samples. The CDR3 goes from the cysteine to the phenylalanine over 17 residues. The entry retains the CDR3 DNA only, 51 bases that are in frame from base 1. The junction shows trimming of 3 bases on V and 0 bases on J, plus 15 bases between the germline ends. CDR1 and CDR2 (SGHVS, FQNEAQ) derive from the germline V gene. This entry comes from a study of cytomegalovirus exposure and HLA in healthy donors (TCRdb year 2017). A note on the overall study: An earlier analysis of some 620 of the donors reported approximately 260 Gb of sequence data and approximately 120 million unique TCR beta sequences obtained from roughly 170 million T cells. A later genetic analysis used genome-wide SNP genotypes for about 55% of the 666 donors, treating that subset as a discovery cohort. An earlier analysis of fewer than 750 of the donors used high-throughput TCR beta sequencing to judge whether each TCR beta V gene segment behaved as functional or pseudogenic. The study used immunosequencing to profile the T cell repertoires of 666 subjects and linked those repertoires to cytomegalovirus serostatus. Every discovery cohort repertoire had been produced on one sequencing platform. To predict cytomegalovirus infection status, the study brought together high-throughput TCR immunosequencing, statistical association of individual TCRs with disease status, and machine learning. Both class I and class II loci were covered by HLA typing, at four-digit resolution. Among roughly 400 genotyped donors of the cohort, an average of approximately 230,000 unique TCR beta nucleotide sequences were sequenced per donor, roughly 18% of them non-productive. To study patterns of TCR occurrence, a later analysis re-analyzed previously published TCR beta repertoires from around 700 donors and added high-resolution HLA genotyping. The study aimed to test whether signatures of past pathogen exposure could be identified by cataloging public T cell receptors. The number of typed donors differed by locus: 629-630 for A, B, C, DRB1 and DQB1; 500 to 550 for DQA1; about 600 for DPA1; and 400 to 480 for DPB1. In the later analysis, no new phenotypic data were used to find candidate immune exposures; instead, reliance was placed on TCR beta sequences and their occurrence across donors. An early release covering 550 to 700 HLA-typed donors comprised about 300 gigabases of sequencing data and approximately 85 million unique TCR sequences. Of the roughly 420 genotyped donors, 65% to 90% were placed in the genetic ancestry cluster associated with self-reported Caucasian donors. In addition to the first cohort of hundreds of subjects, a separate validation cohort of around 110 different subjects was used. Donor age, sex, ethnicity and CMV serostatus were collected together with the repertoire data. About 5 DR-DQ haplotypes were handled as single units for association and clustering, since linkage in the cohort was strong.

The investigation overall reported the following: A later analysis found that TCR association rates varied across HLA loci, with DRB1 alleles showing the most associated TCRs and HLA-C alleles the fewest. Presence/absence analyses assumed roughly uniform sequencing depth across donors, an assumption that may not hold. In a later genetic analysis, fewer N-insertions in productive TCRs were reported among donors in an Asian-associated ancestry cluster than the approximately 710-donor mean. A few of the identified cytomegalovirus-associated TCR beta chains were confirmed in vitro to be specific for cytomegalovirus antigens. A further reported finding was that TCR beta sequences accurately predicted the HLA-A and HLA-B alleles for most subjects in the first cohort. Most CMV-associated TCR beta chains appeared to be HLA-restricted in a later analysis, and the HLA associations seemed to be driven largely by CMV exposure. Compared with equally common non-associated chains, HLA-associated TCR beta chains in a later analysis were more clonally expanded and had lower generation probabilities. In an earlier analysis of around 500 of the donors, most TCR beta V segments appeared in productive rearrangements about 87% or about 30% of the time, broadly matching IMGT annotations. Because counts were too low, more than 15 rarely observed V segments, including chromosome 9 orphons, were left out of the earlier analysis of a few hundred of the donors. It was suggested by the authors that the approach could potentially be generalized to other disease states and immunological phenotypes. Across donors, most TCR sequences were observed very rarely, whereas some public TCRs were present in many individuals. In the study, around 150 TCR beta chains were listed as associated with cytomegalovirus. Correlated functional status among segregating V segments might reflect linkage disequilibrium, but an unknown experimental factor could not be ruled out. V-gene and J-gene trimming of TCR beta chains was associated with a missense DCLRE1C variant in a later genetic analysis, and the association was replicated in an independent cohort. For the cohort, immune exposure information was limited to CMV serostatus. In this cohort, only TCR beta chains were sequenced, and detectable features were limited by the absence of alpha or paired-chain data. A group of highly shared sequence variants was considered likely to be a technical artifact of the sequencing pipeline. According to a later analysis, parvovirus B19, influenza, CMV and Epstein-Barr virus appeared linked to several top co-occurrence clusters. A later analysis associated 16,951 TCR beta sequences with specific HLA alleles at a false discovery rate of 0.05. Some IMGT-functional V segments, including TRBV6-2 and TRBV6-3, could not be distinguished by the 87-base-pair reads and were therefore excluded. HLA typing was unavailable for some donors at each locus, so association tests used only the typed subset. The classifier was reported to diagnose cytomegalovirus status with high specificity and sensitivity in both the original cohort and the validation cohort. Strong co-occurrence of HLA alleles, especially DR and DQ, made assigning TCR associations to individual alleles difficult.

The chain couples TRBV7-8 to TRBJ1-5; TRBD1 is perhaps the D gene, given 5 matching bases. This TCR derives from a man in his fifties in good health and CMV-seronegative. The sequenced material came from PBMCs. The CDR3: CASSFDRTYRSNQPQHF. At the DNA level, the sequence is TGTGCCAGCAGCTTCGACAGAACCTACCGTAGCAATCAGCCCCAGCATTTT. Reference TRBV7-8 and TRBJ1-5 proteins supply the regions before and after the CDR3; the full variable domain is: GAGVSQSPRYKVAKRGQDVALRCDPISGHVSLFWYQQALGQGPEFLTYFQNEAQLDKSGLPSDRFFAERPEGSVSTLKIQRTQQEDSAVYLCASSFDRTYRSNQPQHFGDGTRLSIL.